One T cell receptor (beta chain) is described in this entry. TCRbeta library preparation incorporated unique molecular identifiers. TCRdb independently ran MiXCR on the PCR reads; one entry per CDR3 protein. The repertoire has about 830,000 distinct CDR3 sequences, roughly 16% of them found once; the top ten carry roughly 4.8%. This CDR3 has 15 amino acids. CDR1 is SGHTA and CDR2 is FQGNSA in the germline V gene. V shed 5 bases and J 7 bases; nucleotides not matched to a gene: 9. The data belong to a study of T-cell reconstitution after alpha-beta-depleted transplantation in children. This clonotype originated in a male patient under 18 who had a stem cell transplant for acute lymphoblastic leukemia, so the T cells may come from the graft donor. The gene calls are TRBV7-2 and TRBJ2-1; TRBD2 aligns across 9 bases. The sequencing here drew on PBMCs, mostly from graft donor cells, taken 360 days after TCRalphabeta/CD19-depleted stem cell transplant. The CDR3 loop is CASSIVAGVYNEQFF. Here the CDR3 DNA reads TGTGCCAGCAGCATTGTAGCGGGAGTTTATAATGAGCAGTTCTTC.